This entry describes one T cell receptor (beta chain). Its target antigen remains unknown. Base qualities were left out, and no much larger clone turns up one base away. These data come from a study of blood T cell repertoires in COVID-19 (TCRdb year 2020). Background on the whole study: Samples from collaborators originated in the United States, Italy and Spain and spanned both the acute and convalescent phases of COVID-19. The material from the prospective study consisted of cDNA or gDNA derived from T cells, B-cell-depleted T cells, or PBMCs. A de-identified subject ID, COVID-19 status, age in years and sex were almost always included in the sample metadata. The samples were drawn from two sources: the first 160 participants of the ongoing ImmuneRACE study, and over 1,000 subjects contributed by 6 global collaborators. HLA class I and class II types, where available, came from metadata supplied by the sample provider rather than from assay-based typing. A freely available public database, intended as a resource for researchers studying the immune response to SARS-CoV-2, is where the repertoires were released. The dataset comprised deeply sampled blood TCRbeta repertoires from subjects exposed to, actively infected with, or recovered from COVID-19. Overall study results and their limits: How much clinical and demographic metadata was included differed by source and by participant, and the metadata was provided uncurated.

Each collaborating institution followed its own protocols to collect whole blood in K2EDTA tubes. For TCRbeta analysis, collaborators shipped samples in one of three forms: frozen whole blood, isolated PBMCs, or DNA extracted from either of those sample types. TCRbeta CDR3 regions were amplified from genomic DNA using the immunoSEQ Assay, a bias-controlled multiplex PCR. Processing in the source paper ran as follows. Within the assay, amplification of reference gene primers was used to estimate how many nucleated cells each sample contained. Sequence reads were collapsed and filtered to measure the absolute abundance of every unique TCRbeta CDR3 rearrangement. For each sample, productive Simpson clonality was calculated as the square root of Simpson's diversity index over productive rearrangements. TCRdb re-hosts the immuneACCESS table, in-frame sequences only. Its copies lack some clones; in the studies checked, an unresolved V gene accounts for under half of them, and the cause for the rest is not known. V and J calls and clone size are those listed in that table; D and trimming were worked out from the DNA. The sample records 55,000 to 80,000 clones, roughly 90% of which are singletons. The ten top clones hold over 5.5% of the sample.

The sequenced material came from peripheral blood. The TCR comes from a human donor in a cohort sampled during active COVID-19.

The sequenced DNA: TGTGCCAGCAGTGTGGTGACAGGGTCCTTCTATGGCTACACCTTC. It translates as CASSVVTGSFYGYTF. The chain is encoded by TRBV2 joined to TRBJ1-2; 7 nucleotides in the junction match TRBD1. The CDR3 holds 15 amino acids from the cysteine to the phenylalanine. Just CDR3 DNA is preserved here, 45 bases in frame from base 1. The V end gives up 4 bases and the J end 4 bases, leaving 9 bases in the junction not matched to a gene. Looking up the germline V gene yields CDR1 SNHLY and CDR2 FYNNEI.